The TCR beta chain under discussion was sequenced for a study of T cell repertoires in aging, cancer and after chemotherapy. Study-wide background: Donor ages fell into six groups from 30 or younger up to 70 or older.

Multiplex touch-down PCR with TRB-A/B primers amplified rearranged V-D-J TRB sequences. MiXCR, applied by TCRdb to the multiplex PCR reads, yields one record per CDR3 protein. The profile shows some 2,000 distinct CDR3 sequences, about 28% of them singletons. The study's findings and limits: Age-matched healthy donors had significantly more diverse, less clonal blood TCR repertoires than untreated cancer patients. Rebound thymic output was suggested by rising median generation probability during chemotherapy in each cancer cohort.

As regards this clonotype: The target antigen is unknown.

Amplification of TCR beta used genomic DNA extracted from peripheral blood. From germline, CDR1 is KGHSH and CDR2 LQKENI. CDR3 length equals 14 residues. V dropped 3 bases and J dropped 4 bases, with 12 bases sitting between them. This TCR came from a human donor in good health. The chain couples TRBV18 to TRBJ2-5, with D uncertain. Sequencing used blood. The CDR3 loop reads CASSPRSVRETQYF. CDR3 DNA: TGTGCCAGCTCACCCCGGTCCGTTCGAGAGACCCAGTACTTC.